Detailed here is one TCR beta chain. Antigen specificity is unknown. This sample is drawn from a study of OX40 agonist ivuxolimab in advanced cancers. Study in general: A partial response was reached by three patients: one with hepatocellular carcinoma and two with cutaneous melanoma. Study-wide points: Researchers did not establish what antigens the expanded peripheral T cells target.

J lost 1 base, V lost 5 bases, and 5 bases had no gene match. CDR1 is MNHNY, CDR2 SVGAGI, per germline (reference sequence). The CDR3 is 15 amino acids. Some clones are missing from TCRdb's copy, which holds only in-frame ones; the method was immunoSEQ multiplex PCR. The repertoire has 90,000 to 100,000 clones, around nine tenths of them found once; the top ten carry over 0.65%. The sequence was obtained from an adult with an advanced solid tumor such as melanoma, head and neck, liver or kidney cancer. The input for sequencing was CD4+ or CD8+ T cells sorted from blood, taken in a trial of the OX40 agonist ivuxolimab. The chain links TRBV6-6 to TRBJ1-3; 7 bases map to TRBD1. Here the CDR3 DNA reads TGTGCCAGCAGTCTTACAGGGGTTTCTGGAAACACCATATATTTT. This sequence encodes CASSLTGVSGNTIYF.